A single sample gave rise to the 23 T cell receptor beta chains below, sequenced in a study of response to subunit inactivated influenza vaccine. TCRdb independently ran MiXCR on the RT-PCR reads; one entry per CDR3 protein. The data show about 540,000 distinct CDR3 sequences, 14% seen once. Sequencing was performed on PBMCs from blood, taken less than 13 days after vaccination. The receptors shown here come from a man aged 50 to 59 who received an inactivated influenza vaccine.

As to this clonotype: A single base separates this from a much larger clone, so it may be a read error. The chain recombines TRBV20-1 with TRBJ2-7, with TRBD1 matching over 7 bases. The V and J ends lost 2 bases and 3 bases, in that order; junction bases with no gene match: 7. The CDR3 covers 14 residues. Looked up from germline, CDR1 is DFQATT and CDR2 is SNEGSKA (reference sequence). The CDR3 region is CSARRTGERYEQYF. CDR3 DNA sequence: TGCAGTGCTAGAAGGACAGGTGAACGCTACGAGCAGTACTTC.

The rearrangement joins TRBV7-9 to TRBJ2-6; perhaps TRBD2 as D (5 bases). Deletions cut 7 bases from V and 2 bases from J, with 9 bases between. Germline CDR1 reads SEHNR; CDR2 reads FQNEAQ (reference sequence). The CDR3 sequence is 14 residues long. The CDR3 DNA follows: TGTGCCAGCACCTCGAGGGCTGGGGCCAACGTCCTGACTTTC. It is translated as CASTSRAGANVLTF.

This clonotype was counted between two and nine times. The rearrangement links TRBV20-1 to TRBJ2-1; D gene unclear. The germline V gene encodes CDR1 DFQATT and CDR2 SNEGSKA (reference sequence). V dropped 0 bases and J dropped 8 bases, with 5 bases sitting between them. This CDR3 contains 11 residues. Written as DNA, the CDR3 is TGCAGTGCTAGAGAAGGAGATGAGCAGTTCTTC. It codes for CSAREGDEQFF.

The rearrangement links TRBV5-1 to TRBJ2-2, with 7 positions matching TRBD1. Germline V gene lookup returns CDR1 SGHRS and CDR2 YFSETQ. This CDR3 contains 15 residues. Trimming cost V 3 bases and J 4 bases; bases outside gene matches: 6. The CDR3 DNA follows: TGCGCCAGCAGCTCAAGGGGACAGCGCACCGGGGAGCTGTTTTTT. This translates into CASSSRGQRTGELFF. Based on the CDR3 plus reference TRBV5-1 and TRBJ2-2, the full variable domain is KAGVTQTPRYLIKTRGQQVTLSCSPISGHRSVSWYQQTPGQGLQFLFEYFSETQRNKGNFPGRFSGRQFSNSRSEMNVSTLELGDSALYLCASSSRGQRTGELFFGEGSRLTVL.

This clonotype has just a few counts. The chain carries TRBV5-1 and TRBJ2-1; 10 bases align to TRBD2. This CDR3 contains 17 residues. Trimming at V came to 4 bases and at J to 7 bases, leaving 14 bases not matched to a gene. From germline, CDR1 is SGHRS and CDR2 YFSETQ. CDR3 nucleotide sequence: TGCGCCAGCAGCATCGGGGTAGCGGGGGGAAAGGGAAATGAGCAGTTCTTC. Its translation is CASSIGVAGGKGNEQFF.

This chain uses TRBV7-6 with TRBJ1-6, with D possibly being TRBD1 (6 bases). Germline CDR1 reads SGHVS; CDR2 reads FNYEAQ. The V end was cut by 5 bases, the J end by 4 bases, with 12 bases between. The CDR3 spans 15 residues. The CDR3 bases are TGTGCCAGCAGCGTACAGGGTTCTTATAATTCACCCCTCCACTTT. Amino acid sequence: CASSVQGSYNSPLHF.

This clonotype has ten or more counts. The rearrangement links TRBV24-1 to TRBJ2-1; 12 nucleotides match TRBD2. Per germline, CDR1 KGHDR and CDR2 SFDVKD. The CDR3 length is 16 residues. After removal of 3 bases from V and 9 bases from J, the junction contained 8 bases not matched to a gene. The CDR3 DNA is TGTGCCACCAGTGATATGACTAGCGGGAGAACGGGTGAGCAGTTCTTC. Its translation is CATSDMTSGRTGEQFF.

This clonotype came up a few times. The J gene is TRBJ2-2, the V gene TRBV7-2; 7 bases are a match to TRBD2. The CDR3 is 16 amino acids. The ends lost 2 bases at V and 6 bases at J; junction bases unmatched: 9. Germline V gives CDR1 SGHTA, CDR2 FQGNSA. CDR3 sequence reads: CASSLWAAGSAGELFF. In nucleotides, the CDR3 is TGTGCCAGCAGCTTATGGGCAGCGGGGAGCGCCGGGGAGCTGTTTTTT.

The chain uses TRBV10-3 and TRBJ2-1; 14 nucleotides align to TRBD2. With 0 bases clipped from V and 0 bases from J, the junction kept 10 bases outside the gene matches. This CDR3 is built from 21 residues. Germline V CDR1 and CDR2: ENHRY, SYGVKD. The CDR3: CAISESIWETSGRASYNEQFF. CDR3 coding DNA: TGTGCCATCAGTGAGTCGATATGGGAGACTAGCGGGAGGGCCTCCTACAATGAGCAGTTCTTC.

V and J are TRBV20-1 and TRBJ1-5; D is ambiguous. The CDR3 is 12 residues long. In germline, CDR1 is DFQATT, CDR2 SNEGSKA (reference sequence). Trimming shortened V by 7 bases and J by 0 bases, and 7 bases separated the two germline ends. The CDR3 sequence: CSGENSNQPQHF. CDR3 DNA sequence: TGCAGTGGGGAGAATAGCAATCAGCCCCAGCATTTT.

This clonotype was seen a few times. The chain joins TRBV12-3 or TRBV12-4 to TRBJ1-2; TRBD1 matches at 8 bases. V lost 5 bases, J lost 7 bases, and 9 bases stayed unmatched. CDR3 size: 14 residues. CDR3 nucleotides: TGTGCCAGCAGTCTCGGACAGGGAATAATTGGCTACACCTTC. The encoded protein is CASSLGQGIIGYTF.

This clonotype was detected only a few times. This chain connects TRBV4-3 to TRBJ1-4; 9 bases match TRBD1. The V gene end was trimmed by 4 bases and the J gene end by 8 bases; junction bases not matched to a gene: 8. The germline CDR1 and CDR2 sequences are LGHNA and YSLEER. CDR3 length: 15 residues. CDR3 coding DNA: TGCGCCAGCAGCCGGAGGGGACAGGGTGGCGAAAAACTGTTTTTT. Protein sequence: CASSRRGQGGEKLFF.

With regard to this clonotype: A much larger clone lies one base from this, so it may be a read error. This chain joins TRBV2 and TRBJ2-5; 7 bases map to TRBD2. V gave up 8 bases and J gave up 1 base; unmatched junction bases: 1. CDR1 is SNHLY and CDR2 is FYNNEI in the germline V gene. This CDR3 is 12 amino acids long. The DNA of the CDR3 is TGTGCCAGCTGGGGGGGCCAAGAGACCCAGTACTTC. As protein: CASWGGQETQYF.

The chain joins TRBV29-1 to TRBJ2-1; D not resolved. V was trimmed by 6 bases and J by 0 bases, leaving 15 bases between them. The CDR3 length is 15 residues. Germline CDR1 reads SQVTM; CDR2 reads ANQGSEA. This chain's CDR3 is CSVLKAPSSYNEQFF. In nucleotides, the CDR3 is TGCAGCGTACTGAAGGCTCCCAGCTCCTACAATGAGCAGTTCTTC.

This clonotype was observed a few times. V gene TRBV20-1 combines with J gene TRBJ2-5; TRBD1 matches at 9 bases. CDR3 length equals 16 residues. In germline, CDR1 is DFQATT, CDR2 SNEGSKA (reference sequence). V trimming: 4 bases; J trimming: 4 bases; junction bases outside the gene matches: 13. The CDR3 DNA is TGCAGTGCTAATCAAGGACAGGGGATTGATTTAGAGACCCAGTACTTC. Residues: CSANQGQGIDLETQYF.

Only a few counts were recorded for this clonotype. This chain uses TRBV6-1 with TRBJ1-2; D call uncertain. Germline lookup yields CDR1 MNHNS and CDR2 SASEGT. The CDR3 sequence is 14 residues long. V lost 1 base and J 0 bases, leaving 6 bases between the germline ends. CDR3 coding DNA: TGTGCCAGCAGTGAAGAGGTCACTAACTATGGCTACACCTTC. Translation gives CASSEEVTNYGYTF.

This clonotype has just a few counts. The chain is built from TRBV30 and TRBJ1-6; D is unresolved. Trimming left V 5 bases short and J 7 bases short, with 12 bases between. The CDR3 extends over 13 amino acids. The germline CDR1 and CDR2 sequences are GTSNPN and SVGIG (reference sequence). The CDR3 here is CAWGLQINSPLHF. The CDR3, as DNA: TGTGCCTGGGGGTTGCAGATAAATTCACCCCTCCACTTT.

This clonotype showed up many times. The chain joins TRBV28 to TRBJ2-1; TRBD2 aligns across 14 bases. Trimming cost V 5 bases and J 7 bases; bases outside gene matches: 7. The length of the CDR3 is 16 residues. CDR1 MDHEN and CDR2 SYDVKM come from the germline V gene. The CDR3 sequence is CASSPPGLAGANEQFF. The DNA of the CDR3 is TGTGCCAGCAGTCCGCCGGGACTAGCGGGAGCTAATGAGCAGTTCTTC.

The chain uses TRBV12-5 and TRBJ2-5; tentatively, D is TRBD2 (6 bases). Germline values: CDR1 LGHNT, CDR2 FRNRAP. This CDR3 comprises 14 residues. Trimming cost V 4 bases and J 5 bases, with 14 bases left between them. The CDR3 DNA follows: TGTGCTAGTGGTTCCTCCCCCCGGGAGGAGACCCAGTACTTC. Its translation: CASGSSPREETQYF.

This clonotype has a handful of counts. This chain connects TRBV5-4 to TRBJ2-3; 8 positions agree with TRBD1. The CDR3 totals 13 residues. Germline loops: CDR1 SGHNT, CDR2 YYREEE (reference sequence). V lost 9 bases, J lost 1 base, and 4 bases stayed unmatched. The CDR3 DNA is TGTGCCACCAGGGGGCAAGGCACAGATACGCAGTATTTT. Its protein is CATRGQGTDTQYF.

This clonotype came up a few times. The chain uses TRBV12-3 or TRBV12-4 and TRBJ2-2; 10 bases are a match to TRBD1. The trim removed 5 bases at V and 6 bases at J, leaving 9 bases unmatched. The length of the CDR3 is 16 residues. The DNA for the CDR3 is TGTGCCAGCAGTAAGGCCGGGGGACAGGGGCCCGGGGAGCTGTTTTTT. It codes for CASSKAGGQGPGELFF.

This clonotype has more than one count but fewer than ten. This rearrangement joins TRBV5-6 to TRBJ2-3; D is unclear. CDR3 length: 16 residues. In germline, CDR1 is SGHDT, CDR2 YYEEEE. Trimming shortened V by 1 base and J by 4 bases, and 16 bases separated the two germline ends. This CDR3 is CASSLTLPGGADTQYF. CDR3 DNA: TGTGCCAGCAGCTTGACCCTCCCTGGTGGCGCAGATACGCAGTATTTT.

This clonotype was counted ten times or more. The chain recombines TRBV29-1 with TRBJ2-2, with D perhaps matching TRBD2 (6 bases). Germline CDR1 SQVTM, CDR2 ANQGSEA. The CDR3 is 15 amino acids. Trimming cost V 1 base and J 6 bases, with 15 bases left between them. CDR3 bases: TGCAGCGTTGAAGGGATCGGGAGTGTAGCCGGGGAGCTGTTTTTT. This sequence encodes CSVEGIGSVAGELFF.